These 28 T cell receptor beta chains share one sample of origin, sequenced in a study. Cells sorted as Tregs were CD4+, CD25+ and CD127-/low. TCRdb reprocessed the 5' RACE reads with MiXCR, giving one entry per CDR3 protein. The sample gives about 57,000 distinct CDR3 sequences, about 28% of which show up once; less than 2.5% is in the top ten. Input material: tumor-infiltrating Tregs sorted from the breast tumor. These receptors came from a female donor with breast cancer.

This chain joins TRBV20-1 and TRBJ1-2; the match to TRBD1 covers 9 bases. CDR3 length equals 17 residues. CDR1 is DFQATT and CDR2 is SNEGSKA in the germline V gene (reference sequence). The V segment lost 5 bases and the J segment 6 bases; nucleotides outside the gene matches: 19. The CDR3 loop is CSALIRGQGISSDGYTF. DNA for the CDR3: TGCAGTGCTCTCATCCGGGGACAGGGAATTAGTTCTGATGGCTACACCTTC.

There are a few counts of this clonotype. The chain links TRBV20-1 to TRBJ2-3; D may be TRBD1 (5 bases). CDR3 length equals 14 residues. The V end was cut by 5 bases, the J end by 4 bases, with 16 bases between. CDR1 and CDR2 (germline): DFQATT, SNEGSKA (reference sequence). CDR3 protein: CSALRQGSPDTQYF. Here the CDR3 DNA reads TGCAGTGCTCTCCGGCAGGGTAGCCCAGATACGCAGTATTTT.

In its sample, this clonotype was seen a few times. The chain uses TRBV20-1 and TRBJ1-5; TRBD1 matches 12 bases. The CDR3 runs 17 residues. The V and J ends lost 3 bases and 9 bases, in that order; junction bases with no gene match: 15. Germline V lookup: CDR1 DFQATT, CDR2 SNEGSKA (reference sequence). Here the CDR3 reads CSASRGTGGGLRWPQHF. CDR3 nucleotides: TGCAGTGCTAGTAGAGGGACAGGGGGCGGGCTGAGGTGGCCCCAGCATTTT.

Many counts were recorded for this clonotype. The chain recombines TRBV10-3 with TRBJ1-1, with 10 bases fitting TRBD1. The V segment lost 6 bases and the J segment 4 bases; nucleotides outside the gene matches: 2. The CDR3 has 13 amino acids. Germline-derived CDR1 and CDR2 are ENHRY and SYGVKD. Here the CDR3 DNA reads TGTGCCATCAGCGGACAGGGGGGCACTGAAGCTTTCTTT. Translation gives CAISGQGGTEAFF.

This clonotype was seen only a few times. This chain connects TRBV20-1 to TRBJ1-4, with no clear D. Trimming shortened V by 5 bases and J by 4 bases, and 17 bases separated the two germline ends. Germline CDR1 and CDR2: DFQATT and SNEGSKA (reference sequence). This CDR3 contains 15 residues. In DNA, the CDR3 is TGCAGTGCTTTGCTGGCCTGGCGGAGTAATGAAAAACTGTTTTTT. Residues: CSALLAWRSNEKLFF.

This clonotype was counted a few times. The chain carries TRBV6-5 and TRBJ1-1; D not certain. The CDR3 totals 14 residues. With 4 bases removed from V and 5 bases from J, the gap between germline ends came to 14 bases. Germline CDR1 reads MNHEY; CDR2 reads SVGAGI. CDR3: CASSSRIGETEAFF. In DNA, the CDR3 is TGTGCCAGCAGTTCGAGGATAGGAGAAACTGAAGCTTTCTTT.

A note on this clonotype: The junction does not match germline at one end; this may be a read error. This chain uses TRBV28 with TRBJ1-5; 7 nucleotides line up with TRBD1. Germline V gene lookup returns CDR1 MDHEN and CDR2 SYDVKM. The CDR3 is 15 amino acids. The DNA of the CDR3 is TGTGCCAGCAGTTTGGACAGGTTAAGCAATCAGCTCCAGCATTTT. Residues: CASSLDRLSNQLQHF.

With regard to this clonotype: A read error may account for a junction end that differs from germline. The chain combines TRBV7-2 with TRBJ2-7; 8 nucleotides agree with TRBD2. The germline V gene has CDR1 SGHTA and CDR2 FQGNSA. This CDR3 has 15 amino acids. The CDR3 spells CASSSLSGNRYEQYF. The CDR3 DNA sequence: TGCGCCAGCAGCTCTCTTAGCGGGAACCGCTACGAGCAGTACTTC.

This chain uses TRBV6-1 with TRBJ2-3; unclear D gene. Deletions cut 0 bases from V and 4 bases from J, with 11 bases between. CDR1 and CDR2 from the germline V gene are MNHNS and SASEGT. This CDR3 spans 15 amino acids. The CDR3 DNA follows: TGTGCCAGCAGTGAAGCGCTATCGAATTCAGATACGCAGTATTTT. Encoded protein: CASSEALSNSDTQYF.

This chain uses TRBV3-1 with TRBJ1-1, with D maybe TRBD1 (5 bases). Trimming left V 1 base short and J 0 bases short, with 9 bases between. This CDR3 is built from 15 residues. The germline CDR1 and CDR2 sequences are LGHDT and YNNKEL (reference sequence). This CDR3 reads CASSQGSQVNTEAFF. CDR3 coding DNA: TGTGCCAGCAGCCAAGGGTCACAGGTGAACACTGAAGCTTTCTTT.

For this clonotype: A single base separates this from a much larger clone, so it may be a read error. This chain links TRBV5-5 with TRBJ1-6; D might be TRBD1 (5 bases). CDR1 and CDR2 (germline): SGHKS, YYEKEE (reference sequence). Trimming removed 4 bases from V and 4 bases from J, with 15 bases in between. The CDR3 totals 16 residues. The CDR3 DNA follows: TGTGCCAGCAGCCCACGCGCGGGACTATATAATTCACCCCTCCACTTT. Protein: CASSPRAGLYNSPLHF.

This clonotype was recorded at least ten times. The CDR3 DNA follows: TGCGCCAGCAGCCAAGTGAGCGGGAAGGCAGATACGCAGTATTTT. This encodes CASSQVSGKADTQYF. J is TRBJ2-3 and V is TRBV4-3, with 7 positions matching TRBD2. This CDR3 has 15 residues. Germline V lookup: CDR1 LGHNA, CDR2 YSLEER. J was trimmed by 4 bases and V by 1 base; bases with no gene match: 5.

This clonotype was seen more than once but under ten times. The rearrangement links TRBV11-2 to TRBJ2-2; the match to TRBD2 covers 9 bases. The CDR3 length is 15 residues. The V and J ends lost 4 bases and 5 bases, in that order; junction bases with no gene match: 5. The germline V gene encodes CDR1 SGHAT and CDR2 FQNNGV. The CDR3 coding sequence is TGTGCCAGCAGCTATAGCGGGAGAAGGACCGGGGAGCTGTTTTTT. This encodes CASSYSGRRTGELFF.

This clonotype was detected a few times. The chain carries TRBV6-4 and TRBJ1-2; a weak D match, TRBD1 (6 bases). This CDR3 region has 14 residues. Trimming pared 6 bases from V and 5 bases from J, leaving 16 bases between. CDR1 MRHNA and CDR2 SNTAGT come from the germline V gene. The CDR3 region is CASSPEQGYYGYTF. Written as DNA, the CDR3 is TGTGCCAGCAGCCCCGAACAGGGATATTATGGCTACACCTTC.

The chain joins TRBV4-1 to TRBJ2-3, with 7 positions matching TRBD2. The germline V gene encodes CDR1 MGHRA and CDR2 YSYEKL. The CDR3 is 13 residues long. J was trimmed by 6 bases and V by 1 base; bases with no gene match: 1. CDR3 DNA: TGCGCCAGCAGCCAAGGGGAGGGGGATACGCAGTATTTT. Its translation: CASSQGEGDTQYF.

This clonotype has a count of ten or more. The gene calls are TRBV28 and TRBJ1-1, with D possibly TRBD1 on 5 matching bases. The germline V gene encodes CDR1 MDHEN and CDR2 SYDVKM. The V and J ends lost 6 bases and 6 bases respectively, with 17 bases between them. This CDR3 spans 14 amino acids. The CDR3 sequence is CASRRYGGEAEAFF. The CDR3 bases are TGTGCCAGCAGACGTTACGGGGGTGAGGCTGAAGCTTTCTTT.

This clonotype was seen ten or more times. V gene TRBV4-3 combines with J gene TRBJ2-3; a weak D match, TRBD2 (6 bases). This CDR3 has 14 residues. Germline V gives CDR1 LGHNA, CDR2 YSLEER. The V gene lost 1 base and the J gene lost 12 bases, with 17 bases spanning the gap. The CDR3 spells CASSQGVSAGIQYF. The CDR3 DNA follows: TGCGCCAGCAGCCAAGGGGTCTCCGCGGGAATACAGTATTTT.

V usage is TRBV11-2 and J usage is TRBJ2-2; TRBD2 aligns across 10 bases. This CDR3 spans 16 amino acids. Germline-derived CDR1 and CDR2 are SGHAT and FQNNGV. The V and J ends lost 5 bases and 1 base, in that order; junction bases with no gene match: 4. For the CDR3, the DNA is TGTGCCAGCAGCCATAGACTAGCGGGGAACACCGGGGAGCTGTTTTTT. It specifies CASSHRLAGNTGELFF.

In this sample, this clonotype turned up a few times. The chain has TRBV6-5 and TRBJ2-5; TRBD2 matches 8 bases. The CDR3 contains 19 residues. Trimming at V came to 5 bases and at J to 9 bases, leaving 26 bases not matched to a gene. In germline, CDR1 is MNHEY, CDR2 SVGAGI. As DNA, the CDR3 is TGTGCCAGCAGTCCTCAGCTTCCAGGGACGGGACTAGGGGAGGAGGCCCAGTACTTC. Translating it yields CASSPQLPGTGLGEEAQYF.

This rearrangement joins TRBV5-1 to TRBJ2-5; D uncertain. The CDR3 consists of 14 residues. V lost 6 bases and J 2 bases, leaving 14 bases between the germline ends. Germline assignment: CDR1 SGHRS and CDR2 YFSETQ. The CDR3 region is CASNPKQFQETQYF. The CDR3, as DNA: TGCGCCAGCAACCCGAAACAGTTTCAAGAGACCCAGTACTTC.

This clonotype was found many times. The rearrangement joins TRBV6-5 to TRBJ2-7; 8 bases are shared with TRBD1. V lost 0 bases, J lost 2 bases, and 3 bases stayed unmatched. The CDR3 has 15 amino acids. Per the germline V gene, CDR1 is MNHEY and CDR2 is SVGAGI. The CDR3 bases are TGTGCCAGCAGTTACTCGTACAGGGGGACCTACGAGCAGTACTTC. This sequence encodes CASSYSYRGTYEQYF.

This clonotype was seen once. This may come from a read error, since a much larger clone is one base off. The chain joins TRBV7-9 to TRBJ2-5; D may correspond to TRBD1 or TRBD2 (5 bases each). CDR1 is SEHNR, CDR2 FQNEAQ, per germline (reference sequence). Deletions cut 1 base from V and 4 bases from J, with 16 bases between. The CDR3 has 16 amino acids. This CDR3 is CASSLGGSSIVETQYF. As DNA, the CDR3 is TGTGCCAGCAGCTTAGGGGGGTCCTCGATCGTAGAGACCCAGTACTTC.

This clonotype showed up just a few times. This rearrangement joins TRBV5-6 to TRBJ2-2, with 8 positions matching TRBD1. Germline V gives CDR1 SGHDT, CDR2 YYEEEE. Trimming at V came to 1 base and at J to 5 bases, leaving 13 bases not matched to a gene. This CDR3 has 18 residues. CDR3 sequence (DNA): TGTGCCAGCAGCTTGCAAAAATCAGGGGGCGTAAGGACCGGGGAGCTGTTTTTT. Translated, it gives CASSLQKSGGVRTGELFF.

In its sample, this clonotype was seen a few times. The rearrangement uses TRBV9 and TRBJ1-6; 9 bases match TRBD1. Germline V CDR1 and CDR2: SGDLS, YYNGEE. The CDR3 is made up of 18 amino acids. After removal of 0 bases from V and 7 bases from J, the junction contained 11 bases not matched to a gene. The CDR3 DNA sequence: TGTGCCAGCAGCGTAGAGCCCTCCCCCACAGGGGGCAATTCACCCCTCCACTTT. It codes for CASSVEPSPTGGNSPLHF.

A remark on this clonotype: At one of its ends the junction is not consistent with the germline gene, which may arise from a read error. The chain uses TRBV7-2 and TRBJ1-1, with D maybe TRBD1 (5 bases). Germline V gene sequence: CDR1 SGHTA, CDR2 FQGNSA. The CDR3 contains 15 residues. CDR3 nucleotides: TGTGCCGGCAGCTTTAGCGGCAGGGCAGGCACTGAAGCTTTCTTT. Its protein product is CAGSFSGRAGTEAFF.

This clonotype was picked up a small number of times. The rearrangement uses TRBV24-1 and TRBJ1-2, with D maybe TRBD1 (6 bases). There are 13 residues in the CDR3. Germline CDR1 is KGHDR and CDR2 is SFDVKD. V was cut by 0 bases and J by 7 bases, with 8 bases left in between. The CDR3 sequence: CATSDLAGVGYTF. The CDR3 DNA is TGTGCCACCAGTGATTTGGCAGGGGTTGGCTACACCTTC.

The chain links TRBV6-2 or TRBV6-3 to TRBJ1-1; unclear D gene. Germline V gene data show CDR1 as MNHEY and CDR2 as SVGEGT. Trimming left V 4 bases short and J 4 bases short, with 13 bases between. The CDR3 runs to 14 residues. The CDR3 bases are TGTGCCAGCAGTTCCTACTCCAGGACCACTGAAGCTTTCTTT. This gives the protein CASSSYSRTTEAFF.

This clonotype was counted a few times. The rearrangement links TRBV2 to TRBJ2-1; D gene ambiguous. CDR3 length: 11 amino acids. Trimming pared 7 bases from V and 6 bases from J, leaving 7 bases between. The germline gives CDR1 SNHLY, CDR2 FYNNEI. The CDR3 loop is CASNHPNEQFF. CDR3 sequence (DNA): TGTGCCAGCAACCACCCCAATGAGCAGTTCTTC.